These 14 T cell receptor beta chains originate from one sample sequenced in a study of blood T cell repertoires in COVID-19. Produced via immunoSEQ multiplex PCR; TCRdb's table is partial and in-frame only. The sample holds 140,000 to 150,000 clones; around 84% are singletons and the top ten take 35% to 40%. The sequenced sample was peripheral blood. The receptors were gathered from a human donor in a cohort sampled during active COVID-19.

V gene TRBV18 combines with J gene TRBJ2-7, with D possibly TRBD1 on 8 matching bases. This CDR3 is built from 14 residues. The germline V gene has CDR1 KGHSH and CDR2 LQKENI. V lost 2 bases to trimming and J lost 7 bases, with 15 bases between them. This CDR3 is CASSPGTGAGEQYF. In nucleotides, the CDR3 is TGTGCCAGCTCACCAGGGACAGGAGCGGGGGAGCAGTACTTC. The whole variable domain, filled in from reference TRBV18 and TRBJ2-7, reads NAGVMQNPRHLVRRRGQEARLRCSPMKGHSHVYWYRQLPEEGLKFMVYLQKENIIDESGMPKERFSAEFPKEGPSILRIQQVVRGDSAAYFCASSPGTGAGEQYFGPGTRLTVT.

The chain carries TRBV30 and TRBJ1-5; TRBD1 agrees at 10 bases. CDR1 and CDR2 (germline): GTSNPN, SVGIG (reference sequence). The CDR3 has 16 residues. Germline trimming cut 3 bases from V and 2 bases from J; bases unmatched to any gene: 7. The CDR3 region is CAWSRTGGQGNQPQHF. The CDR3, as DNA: TGTGCCTGGAGCCGGACAGGGGGTCAGGGCAATCAGCCCCAGCATTTT.

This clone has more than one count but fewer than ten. The CDR3 DNA follows: TGCGCCAGCAGCTTGACTACAGGGGCCAACACCGGGGAGCTGTTTTTT. Its protein product is CASSLTTGANTGELFF. The chain is built from TRBV5-1 and TRBJ2-2, with 7 bases lining up with TRBD1. Germline CDR1 SGHRS, CDR2 YFSETQ. Unmatched junction bases numbered 5, after V lost 1 base and J lost 2 bases. The CDR3 consists of 16 residues.

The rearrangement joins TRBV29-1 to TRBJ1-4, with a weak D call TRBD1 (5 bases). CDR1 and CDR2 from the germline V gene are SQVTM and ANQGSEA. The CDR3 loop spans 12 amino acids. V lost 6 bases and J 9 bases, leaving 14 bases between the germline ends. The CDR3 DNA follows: TGCAGCGTAAAGGGCGCAGGGAAAAAACTGTTTTTT. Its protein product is CSVKGAGKKLFF.

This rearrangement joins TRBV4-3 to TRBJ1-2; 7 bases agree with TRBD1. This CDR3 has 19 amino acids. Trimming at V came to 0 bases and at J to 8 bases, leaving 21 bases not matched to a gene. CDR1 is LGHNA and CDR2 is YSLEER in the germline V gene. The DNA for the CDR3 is TGCGCCAGCAGCCAAGATAGGGATTCTCGACAGGGACGAATCAAGGGCTACACCTTC. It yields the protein CASSQDRDSRQGRIKGYTF.

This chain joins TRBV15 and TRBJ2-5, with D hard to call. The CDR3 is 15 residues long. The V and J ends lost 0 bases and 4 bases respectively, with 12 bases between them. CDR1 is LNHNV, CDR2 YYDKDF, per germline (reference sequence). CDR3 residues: CATSRDRVVLETQYF. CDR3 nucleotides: TGTGCCACCAGCAGAGATAGAGTTGTCTTAGAGACCCAGTACTTC.

Written as DNA, the CDR3 is TGTGCCTGGGGGAGAGCAGGGGCGGCAGATACGCAGTATTTT. Translation: CAWGRAGAADTQYF. J is TRBJ2-3 and V is TRBV30; possibly TRBD1 for D (6 bases). CDR3 length: 14 residues. CDR1 GTSNPN and CDR2 SVGIG come from the germline V gene (reference sequence). The V and J ends lost 5 bases and 4 bases respectively, with 16 bases between them.

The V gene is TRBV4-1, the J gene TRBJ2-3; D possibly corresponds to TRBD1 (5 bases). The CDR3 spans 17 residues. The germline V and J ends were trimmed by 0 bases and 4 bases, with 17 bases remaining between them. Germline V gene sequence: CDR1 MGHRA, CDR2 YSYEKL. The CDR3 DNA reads TGCGCCAGCAGCCAAGAAGGGGCAGGGCGAGGCCCAGATACGCAGTATTTT. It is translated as CASSQEGAGRGPDTQYF.

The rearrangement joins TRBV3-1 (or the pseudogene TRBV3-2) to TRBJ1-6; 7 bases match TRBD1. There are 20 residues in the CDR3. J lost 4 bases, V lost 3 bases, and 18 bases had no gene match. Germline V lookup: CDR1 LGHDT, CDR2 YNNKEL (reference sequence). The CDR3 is CASSQHGGTRGGLYNSPLHF. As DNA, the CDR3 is TGTGCCAGCAGCCAGCACGGGGGTACTAGAGGGGGCTTGTATAATTCACCCCTCCACTTT.

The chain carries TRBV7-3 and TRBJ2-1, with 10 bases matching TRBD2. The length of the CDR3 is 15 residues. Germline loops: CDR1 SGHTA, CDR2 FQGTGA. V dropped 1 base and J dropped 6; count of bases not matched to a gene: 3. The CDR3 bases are TGTGCCAGCAGCTTAAGGTTAGCGGGGGGCAATGAGCAGTTCTTC. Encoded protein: CASSLRLAGGNEQFF.

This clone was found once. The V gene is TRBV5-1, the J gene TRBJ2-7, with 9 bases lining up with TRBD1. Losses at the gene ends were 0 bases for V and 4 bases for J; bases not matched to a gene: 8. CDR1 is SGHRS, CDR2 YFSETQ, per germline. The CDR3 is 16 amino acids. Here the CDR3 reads CASSLGEQGAGYEQYF. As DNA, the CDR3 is TGCGCCAGCAGCTTGGGGGAACAGGGGGCTGGATACGAGCAGTACTTC. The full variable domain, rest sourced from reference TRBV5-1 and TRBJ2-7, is KAGVTQTPRYLIKTRGQQVTLSCSPISGHRSVSWYQQTPGQGLQFLFEYFSETQRNKGNFPGRFSGRQFSNSRSEMNVSTLELGDSALYLCASSLGEQGAGYEQYFGPGTRLTVT.

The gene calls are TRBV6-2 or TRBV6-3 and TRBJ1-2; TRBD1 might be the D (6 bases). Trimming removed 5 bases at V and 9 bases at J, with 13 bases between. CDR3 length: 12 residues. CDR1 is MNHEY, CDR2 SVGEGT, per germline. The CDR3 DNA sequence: TGTGCCAGCAGTAGTAAGGACAGACGCTACACCTTC. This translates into CASSSKDRRYTF.

The CDR3 DNA follows: TGTGCCAGCAGTCCGGGACAGGGTGGAAACACCATATATTTT. This translates into CASSPGQGGNTIYF. J is TRBJ1-3 and V is TRBV6-5; 9 bases agree with TRBD1. The CDR3 is made up of 14 amino acids. The V gene's germline CDR1 is MNHEY and CDR2 SVGAGI. V was pared by 5 bases and J by 3 bases, with 2 bases of the junction left unmatched.

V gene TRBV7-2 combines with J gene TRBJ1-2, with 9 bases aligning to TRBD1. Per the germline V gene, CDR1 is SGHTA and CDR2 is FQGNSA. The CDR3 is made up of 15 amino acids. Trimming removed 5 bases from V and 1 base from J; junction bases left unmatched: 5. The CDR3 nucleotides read TGTGCCAGCAGCACACGGACAGGGGATAACTATGGCTACACCTTC. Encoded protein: CASSTRTGDNYGYTF.